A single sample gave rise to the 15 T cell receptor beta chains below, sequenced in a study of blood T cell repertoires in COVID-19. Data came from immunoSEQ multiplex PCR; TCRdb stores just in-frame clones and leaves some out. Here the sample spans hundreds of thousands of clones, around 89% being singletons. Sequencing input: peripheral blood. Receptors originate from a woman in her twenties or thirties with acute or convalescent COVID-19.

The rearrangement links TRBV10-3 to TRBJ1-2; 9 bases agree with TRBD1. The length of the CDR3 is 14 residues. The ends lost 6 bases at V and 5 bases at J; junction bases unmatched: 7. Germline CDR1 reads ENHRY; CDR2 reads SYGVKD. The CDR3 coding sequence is TGTGCCATCAGCTCGGGACAGGGAGAGTATGGCTACACCTTC. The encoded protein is CAISSGQGEYGYTF.

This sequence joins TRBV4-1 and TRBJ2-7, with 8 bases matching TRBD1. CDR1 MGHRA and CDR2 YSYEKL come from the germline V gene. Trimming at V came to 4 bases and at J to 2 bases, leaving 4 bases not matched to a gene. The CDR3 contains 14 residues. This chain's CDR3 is CASSPDRAAYEQYF. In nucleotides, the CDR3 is TGCGCCAGCAGCCCGGACAGGGCCGCCTACGAGCAGTACTTC.

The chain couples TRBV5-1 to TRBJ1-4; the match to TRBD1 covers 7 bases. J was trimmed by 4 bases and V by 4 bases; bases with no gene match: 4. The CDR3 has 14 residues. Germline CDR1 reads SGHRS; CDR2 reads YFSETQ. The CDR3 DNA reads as TGCGCCAGCAGCCTGACAGGGATTAATGAAAAACTGTTTTTT. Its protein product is CASSLTGINEKLFF.

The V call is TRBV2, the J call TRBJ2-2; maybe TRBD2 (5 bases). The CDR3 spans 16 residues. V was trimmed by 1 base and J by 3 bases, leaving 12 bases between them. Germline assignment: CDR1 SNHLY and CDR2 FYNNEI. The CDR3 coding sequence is TGTGCCAGCAGTGAAGTAGGCGGGCAACACACCGGGGAGCTGTTTTTT. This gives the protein CASSEVGGQHTGELFF.

CDR3 sequence: CASGIPGTQGYEQYF. CDR3 coding DNA: TGTGCCAGCGGAATACCGGGCACCCAGGGTTACGAGCAGTACTTC. V gene TRBV3-1 (or the pseudogene TRBV3-2) combines with J gene TRBJ2-7, with D perhaps TRBD1 (5 bases). Between the trimmed V and J ends, which lost 8 bases and 4 bases, there was a span of 21 bases. The CDR3 runs 15 residues. Germline values: CDR1 LGHDT, CDR2 YNNKEL (reference sequence).

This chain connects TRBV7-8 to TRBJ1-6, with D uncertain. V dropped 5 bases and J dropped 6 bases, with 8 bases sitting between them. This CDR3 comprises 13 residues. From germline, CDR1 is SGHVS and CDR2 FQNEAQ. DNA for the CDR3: TGTGCCAGCAGCCCGGGGATTAATTCACCCCTCCACTTT. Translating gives CASSPGINSPLHF.

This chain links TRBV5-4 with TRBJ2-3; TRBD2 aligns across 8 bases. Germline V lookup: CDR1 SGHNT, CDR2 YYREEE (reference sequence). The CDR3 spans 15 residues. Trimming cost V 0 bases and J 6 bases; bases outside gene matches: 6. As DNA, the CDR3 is TGTGCCAGCAGCTTGGATCTAGCGGGCAGCGATACGCAGTATTTT. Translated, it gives CASSLDLAGSDTQYF.

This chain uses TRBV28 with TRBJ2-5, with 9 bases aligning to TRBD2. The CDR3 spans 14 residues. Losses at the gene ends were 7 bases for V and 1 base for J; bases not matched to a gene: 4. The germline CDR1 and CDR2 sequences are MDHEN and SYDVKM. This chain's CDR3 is CASMASGAQETQYF. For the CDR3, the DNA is TGTGCCAGCATGGCTAGCGGGGCCCAAGAGACCCAGTACTTC.

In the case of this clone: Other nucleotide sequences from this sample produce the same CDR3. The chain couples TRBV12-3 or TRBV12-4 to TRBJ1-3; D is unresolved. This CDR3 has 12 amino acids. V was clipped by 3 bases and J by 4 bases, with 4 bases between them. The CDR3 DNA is TGTGCCAGCAGTTTTGGCGGAAACACCATATATTTT. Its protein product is CASSFGGNTIYF.

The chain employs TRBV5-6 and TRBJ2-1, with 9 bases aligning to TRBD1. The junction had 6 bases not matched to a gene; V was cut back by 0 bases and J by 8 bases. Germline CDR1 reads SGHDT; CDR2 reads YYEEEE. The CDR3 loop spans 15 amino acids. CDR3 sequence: CASSLEGQGWDEQFF. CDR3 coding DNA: TGTGCCAGCAGCTTGGAAGGACAGGGGTGGGATGAGCAGTTCTTC.

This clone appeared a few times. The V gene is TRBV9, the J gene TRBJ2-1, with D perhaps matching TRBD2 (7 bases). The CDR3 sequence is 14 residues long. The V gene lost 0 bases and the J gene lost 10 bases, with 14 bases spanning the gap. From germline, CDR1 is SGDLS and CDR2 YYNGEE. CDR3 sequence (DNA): TGTGCCAGCAGCGTAGGCCGGGGGGCATGGGAGCAGTTCTTC. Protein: CASSVGRGAWEQFF.

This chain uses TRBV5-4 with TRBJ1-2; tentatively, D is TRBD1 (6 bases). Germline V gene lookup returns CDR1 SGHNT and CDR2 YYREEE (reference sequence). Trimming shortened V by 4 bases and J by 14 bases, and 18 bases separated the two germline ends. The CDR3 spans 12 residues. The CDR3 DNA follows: TGTGCCAGCAGCCCACTGGACAGCAAGGGAACCTTC. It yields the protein CASSPLDSKGTF. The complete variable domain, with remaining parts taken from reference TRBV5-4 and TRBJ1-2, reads ETGVTQSPTHLIKTRGQQVTLRCSSQSGHNTVSWYQQALGQGPQFIFQYYREEENGRGNFPPRFSGLQFPNYSSELNVNALELDDSALYLCASSPLDSKGTFGSGTRLTVV.

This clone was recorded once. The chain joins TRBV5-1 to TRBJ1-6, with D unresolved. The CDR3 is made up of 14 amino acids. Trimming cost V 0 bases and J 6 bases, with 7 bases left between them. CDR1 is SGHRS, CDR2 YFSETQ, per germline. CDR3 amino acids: CASSLDSGNSPLHF. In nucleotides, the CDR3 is TGCGCCAGCAGCTTGGACAGCGGTAATTCACCCCTCCACTTT.

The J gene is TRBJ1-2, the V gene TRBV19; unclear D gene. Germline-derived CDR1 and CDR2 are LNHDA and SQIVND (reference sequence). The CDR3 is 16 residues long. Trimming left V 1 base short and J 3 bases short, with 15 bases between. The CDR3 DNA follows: TGTGCCAGTAGTATAGGCCTGGGTTCCCGGGACTATGGCTACACCTTC. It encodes CASSIGLGSRDYGYTF.

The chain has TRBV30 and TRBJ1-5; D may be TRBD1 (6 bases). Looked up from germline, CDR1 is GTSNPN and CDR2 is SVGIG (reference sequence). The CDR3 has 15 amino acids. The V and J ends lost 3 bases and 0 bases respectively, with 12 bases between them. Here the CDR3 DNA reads TGTGCCTGGAGCACCGGGACACATAGCAATCAGCCCCAGCATTTT. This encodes CAWSTGTHSNQPQHF.